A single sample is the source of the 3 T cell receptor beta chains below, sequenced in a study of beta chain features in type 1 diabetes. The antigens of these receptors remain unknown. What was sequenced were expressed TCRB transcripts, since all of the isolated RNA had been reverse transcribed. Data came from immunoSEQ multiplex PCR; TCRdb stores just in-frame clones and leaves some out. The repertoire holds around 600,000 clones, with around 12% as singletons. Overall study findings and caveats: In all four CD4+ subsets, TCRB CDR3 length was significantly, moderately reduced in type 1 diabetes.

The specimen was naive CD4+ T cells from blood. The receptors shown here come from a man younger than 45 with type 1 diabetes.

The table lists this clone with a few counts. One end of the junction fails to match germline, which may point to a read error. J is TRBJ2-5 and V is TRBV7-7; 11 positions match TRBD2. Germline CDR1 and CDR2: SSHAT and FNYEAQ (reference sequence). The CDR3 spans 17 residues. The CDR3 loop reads CASSPLLAGAPKETQYF. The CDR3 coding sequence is TGTGCTAGCAGTCCTCTACTAGCGGGGGCCCCAAAAGAGACCCAGTACTTC. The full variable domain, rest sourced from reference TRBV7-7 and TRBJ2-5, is GAGVSQSPRYKVTKRGQDVTLRCDPISSHATLYWYQQALGQGPEFLTYFNYEAQPDKSGLPSDRFSAERPEGSISTLTIQRTEQRDSAMYRCASSPLLAGAPKETQYFGPGTRLLVL.

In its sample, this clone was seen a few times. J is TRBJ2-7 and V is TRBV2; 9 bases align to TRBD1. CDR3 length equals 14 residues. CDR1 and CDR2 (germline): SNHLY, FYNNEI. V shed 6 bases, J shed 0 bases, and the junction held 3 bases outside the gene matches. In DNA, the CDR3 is TGTGCCAGCAGGGCGGGACAGGGCTCCTACGAGCAGTACTTC. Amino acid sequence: CASRAGQGSYEQYF.

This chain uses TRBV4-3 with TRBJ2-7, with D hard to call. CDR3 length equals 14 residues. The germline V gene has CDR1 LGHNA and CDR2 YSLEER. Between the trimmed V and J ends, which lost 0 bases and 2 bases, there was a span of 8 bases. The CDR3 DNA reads TGCGCCAGCAGCCAAGATCTTGAGGCCTACGAGCAGTACTTC. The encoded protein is CASSQDLEAYEQYF.